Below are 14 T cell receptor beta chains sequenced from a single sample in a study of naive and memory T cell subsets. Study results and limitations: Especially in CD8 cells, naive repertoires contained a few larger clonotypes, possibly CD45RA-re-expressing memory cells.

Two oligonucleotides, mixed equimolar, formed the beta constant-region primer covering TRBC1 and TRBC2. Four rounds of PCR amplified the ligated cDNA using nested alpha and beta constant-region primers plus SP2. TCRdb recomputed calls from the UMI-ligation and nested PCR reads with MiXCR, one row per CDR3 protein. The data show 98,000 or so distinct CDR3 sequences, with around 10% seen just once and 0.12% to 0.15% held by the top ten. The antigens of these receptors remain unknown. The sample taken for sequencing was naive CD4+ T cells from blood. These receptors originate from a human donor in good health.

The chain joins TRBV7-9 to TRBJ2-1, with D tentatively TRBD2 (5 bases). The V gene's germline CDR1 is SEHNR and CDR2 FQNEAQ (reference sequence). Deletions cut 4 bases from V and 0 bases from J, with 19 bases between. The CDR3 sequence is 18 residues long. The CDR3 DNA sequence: TGTGCCAGCAGCTCCTGGGCCCTAGCTGAGACCTCCTACAATGAGCAGTTCTTC. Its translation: CASSSWALAETSYNEQFF.

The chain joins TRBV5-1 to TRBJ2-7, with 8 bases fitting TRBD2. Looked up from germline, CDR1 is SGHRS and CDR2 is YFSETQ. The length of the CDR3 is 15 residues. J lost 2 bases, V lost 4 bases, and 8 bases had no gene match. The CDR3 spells CASSLRGVPPYEQYF. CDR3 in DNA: TGCGCCAGCAGCCTGCGGGGGGTTCCCCCCTACGAGCAGTACTTC. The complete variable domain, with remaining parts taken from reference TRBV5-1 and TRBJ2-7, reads KAGVTQTPRYLIKTRGQQVTLSCSPISGHRSVSWYQQTPGQGLQFLFEYFSETQRNKGNFPGRFSGRQFSNSRSEMNVSTLELGDSALYLCASSLRGVPPYEQYFGPGTRLTVT.

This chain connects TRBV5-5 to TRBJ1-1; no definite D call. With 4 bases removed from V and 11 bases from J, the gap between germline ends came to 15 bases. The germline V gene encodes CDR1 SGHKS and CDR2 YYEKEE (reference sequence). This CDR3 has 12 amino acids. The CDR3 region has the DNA TGTGCCAGCAGCCCAACGGAGAGAGCGGCTTTCTTT. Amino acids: CASSPTERAAFF.

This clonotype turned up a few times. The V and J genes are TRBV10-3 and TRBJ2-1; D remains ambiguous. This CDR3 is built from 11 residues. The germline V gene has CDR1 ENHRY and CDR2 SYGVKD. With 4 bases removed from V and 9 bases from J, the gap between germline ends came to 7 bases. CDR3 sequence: CAISGAFEQFF. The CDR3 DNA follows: TGTGCCATCAGTGGGGCTTTTGAGCAGTTCTTC.

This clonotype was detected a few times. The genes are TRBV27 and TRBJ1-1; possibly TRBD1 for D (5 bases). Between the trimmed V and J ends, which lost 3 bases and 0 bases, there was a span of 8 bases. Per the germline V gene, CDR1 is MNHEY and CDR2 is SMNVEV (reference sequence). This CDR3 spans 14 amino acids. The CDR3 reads CASSFQGMNTEAFF. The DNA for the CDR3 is TGTGCCAGCAGTTTTCAGGGAATGAACACTGAAGCTTTCTTT.

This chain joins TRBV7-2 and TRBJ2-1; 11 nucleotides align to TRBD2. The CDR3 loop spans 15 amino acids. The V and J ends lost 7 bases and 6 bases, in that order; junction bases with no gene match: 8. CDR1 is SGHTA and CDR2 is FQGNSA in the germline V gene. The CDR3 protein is CASNRLAGYANEQFF. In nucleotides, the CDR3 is TGTGCCAGCAACCGACTAGCGGGGTACGCCAATGAGCAGTTCTTC.

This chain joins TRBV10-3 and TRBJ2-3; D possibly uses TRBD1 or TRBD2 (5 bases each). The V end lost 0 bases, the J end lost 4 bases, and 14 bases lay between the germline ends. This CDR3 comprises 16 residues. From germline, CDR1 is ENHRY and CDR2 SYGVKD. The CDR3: CAISESSGSGADTQYF. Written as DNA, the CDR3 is TGTGCCATCAGTGAGTCGTCAGGGAGTGGGGCAGATACGCAGTATTTT.

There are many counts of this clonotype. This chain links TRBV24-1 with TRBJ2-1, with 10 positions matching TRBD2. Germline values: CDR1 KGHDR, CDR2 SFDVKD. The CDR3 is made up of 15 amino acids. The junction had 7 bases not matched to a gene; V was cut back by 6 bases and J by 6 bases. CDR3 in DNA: TGTGCCACCAGTAGGACTAGCGGAGCTACCAATGAGCAGTTCTTC. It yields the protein CATSRTSGATNEQFF.

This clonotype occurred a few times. CDR3 sequence reads: CASPCRTGFYEQYF. The DNA for the CDR3 is TGTGCCAGCCCTTGCCGGACAGGATTCTACGAGCAGTACTTC. This sequence joins TRBV28 and TRBJ2-7, with 7 bases lining up with TRBD1. CDR3 size: 14 residues. V lost 8 bases and J lost 3; bases outside the gene matches: 10. Looked up from germline, CDR1 is MDHEN and CDR2 is SYDVKM.

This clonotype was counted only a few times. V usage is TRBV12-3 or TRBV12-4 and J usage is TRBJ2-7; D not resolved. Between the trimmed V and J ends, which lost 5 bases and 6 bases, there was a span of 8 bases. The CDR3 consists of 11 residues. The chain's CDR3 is CASSRLGEQYF. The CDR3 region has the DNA TGTGCCAGCAGTAGGTTGGGCGAGCAGTACTTC.

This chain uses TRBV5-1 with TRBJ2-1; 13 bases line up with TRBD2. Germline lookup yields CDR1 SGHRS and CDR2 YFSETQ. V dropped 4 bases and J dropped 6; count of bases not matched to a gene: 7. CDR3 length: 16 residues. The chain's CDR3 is CASSTTSGGAVNEQFF. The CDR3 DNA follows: TGCGCCAGCAGCACCACTAGCGGGGGGGCCGTCAATGAGCAGTTCTTC.

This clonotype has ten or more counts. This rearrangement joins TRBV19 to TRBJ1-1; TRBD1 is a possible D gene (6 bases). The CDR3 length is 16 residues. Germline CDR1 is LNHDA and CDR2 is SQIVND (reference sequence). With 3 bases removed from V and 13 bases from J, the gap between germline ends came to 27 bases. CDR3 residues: CASSMVERAGQLLGFF. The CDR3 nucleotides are TGTGCCAGTAGTATGGTGGAGAGGGCGGGACAATTATTAGGTTTCTTT.

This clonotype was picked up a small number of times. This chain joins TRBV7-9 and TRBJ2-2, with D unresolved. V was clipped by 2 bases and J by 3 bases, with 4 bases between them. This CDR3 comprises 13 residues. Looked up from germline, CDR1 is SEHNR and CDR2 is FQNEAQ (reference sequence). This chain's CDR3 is CASSLLYTGELFF. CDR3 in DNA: TGTGCCAGCAGCTTACTCTACACCGGGGAGCTGTTTTTT. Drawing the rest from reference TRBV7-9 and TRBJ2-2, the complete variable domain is DTGVSQNPRHKITKRGQNVTFRCDPISEHNRLYWYRQTLGQGPEFLTYFQNEAQLEKSRLLSDRFSAERPKGSFSTLEIQRTEQGDSAMYLCASSLLYTGELFFGEGSRLTVL.

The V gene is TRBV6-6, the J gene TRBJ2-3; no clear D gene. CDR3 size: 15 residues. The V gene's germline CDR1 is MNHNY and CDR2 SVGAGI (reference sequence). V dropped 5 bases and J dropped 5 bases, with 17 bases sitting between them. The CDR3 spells CASSTLPNYVDTQYF. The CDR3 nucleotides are TGTGCCAGCAGTACGTTACCCAACTATGTAGATACGCAGTATTTT.